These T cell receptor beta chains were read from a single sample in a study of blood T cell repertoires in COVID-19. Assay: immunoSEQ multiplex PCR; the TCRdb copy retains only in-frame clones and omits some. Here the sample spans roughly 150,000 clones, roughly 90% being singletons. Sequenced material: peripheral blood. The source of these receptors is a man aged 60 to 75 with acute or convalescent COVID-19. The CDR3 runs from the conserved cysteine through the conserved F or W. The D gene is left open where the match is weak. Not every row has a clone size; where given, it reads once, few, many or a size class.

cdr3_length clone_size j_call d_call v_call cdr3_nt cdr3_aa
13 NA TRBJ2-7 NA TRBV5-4 TGTGCCAGCAGCTCACAGGGCTCCTACGAGCAGTACTTC CASSSQGSYEQYF
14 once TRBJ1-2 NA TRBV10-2 TGCGCCAGCAGTAGACAGCCTCTAGGCTATGGCTACACCTTC CASSRQPLGYGYTF
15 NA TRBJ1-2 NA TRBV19 TGTGCCAGTAGTACCCGACAGACAGAAGGATATGGCTACACCTTC CASSTRQTEGYGYTF
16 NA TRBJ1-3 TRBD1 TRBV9 TGTGCCAGCAGCGTAGAGGACAGGGGGAAGGGAAACACCATATATTTT CASSVEDRGKGNTIYF
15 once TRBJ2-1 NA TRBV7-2 TGTGCCAGCAGCCCCAGCCCTCAGGGGAACAATGAGCAGTTCTTC CASSPSPQGNNEQFF
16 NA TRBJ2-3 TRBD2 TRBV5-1 TGCGCCAGCAGCTCGGGGGGGGCCCCCAGCACAGATACGCAGTATTTT CASSSGGAPSTDTQYF
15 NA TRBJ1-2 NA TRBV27 TGTGCCAGCACCGCTACGGGGGGCCCTAACTATGGCTACACCTTC CASTATGGPNYGYTF
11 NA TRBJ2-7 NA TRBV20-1 TGCAGTGCTCCCGACAGTTACGAGCAGTACTTC CSAPDSYEQYF
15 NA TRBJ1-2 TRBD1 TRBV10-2 TGCGCCAGCAGTGGTCTACTGACAGGGGATCTTGGCTACACCTTC CASSGLLTGDLGYTF
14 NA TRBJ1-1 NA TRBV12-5 TGTGCTAGTGGTTTGGGGCAGGGGAACACTGAAGCTTTCTTT CASGLGQGNTEAFF
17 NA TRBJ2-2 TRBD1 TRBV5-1 TGCGCCAGCAGCCCCGTCAGGACAGGGCAGAACACCGGGGAGCTGTTTTTT CASSPVRTGQNTGELFF
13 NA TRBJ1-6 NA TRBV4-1 TGCGCCAGCAGCCACCCGTATAATTCACCCCTCCACTTT CASSHPYNSPLHF
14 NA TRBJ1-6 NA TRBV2 TGTGCCAGCAGTGTAGAGGCATTAAATTCACCCCTCCACTTT CASSVEALNSPLHF
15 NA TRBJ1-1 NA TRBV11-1 TGTGCCAGCAGCTTATGGCGGACAGTGAACACTGAAGCTTTCTTT CASSLWRTVNTEAFF
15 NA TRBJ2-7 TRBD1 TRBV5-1 TGCGCCAGCAGCTTGGTGGCAGGGGGTCTCTACGAGCAGTACTTC CASSLVAGGLYEQYF